The source of this T cell receptor beta chain is a study of blood T cell repertoires in COVID-19. V was pared by 6 bases and J by 0 bases, with 5 bases between. The germline V gene has CDR1 MDHEN and CDR2 SYDVKM. The CDR3 spans 13 residues. In the study's own analysis: Estimation of nucleated cell counts relied on the amplification of reference gene primers. Profiling relied on immunoSEQ multiplex PCR, and the TCRdb table lists in-frame clones only, not all of them. V and J calls and clone size follow that table, whereas D and trimming were derived from the DNA. The sample includes around 130,000 clones, 84% of them seen just once. Participant-given clinical history determined each cohort assignment. Two negative PCRs, clearance, or symptom resolution had been documented for recovered Cohort 3 donors.

The TCR was taken from a young woman who had recovered from COVID-19. Sequencing used PBMCs or T cells enriched from blood (not recorded which). The chain joins TRBV28 to TRBJ2-2; D ambiguous. CDR3 sequence reads: CASRAPNTGELFF. The CDR3 DNA sequence: TGTGCCAGCAGGGCTCCGAACACCGGGGAGCTGTTTTTT.